The rows below give T cell receptor beta chains drawn from one sample of a study of immune characterization of retroperitoneal liposarcoma. TCRdb re-called the PCR reads with MiXCR, one entry per CDR3 protein. The sample carries more than 6,000 distinct CDR3 sequences, roughly 30% recorded once. The sequenced sample consisted of blood. Receptors were obtained from a male donor with retroperitoneal liposarcoma. The CDR3 runs from the conserved cysteine through the conserved F or W. D genes are given only for firm matches. Not every row has a clone size; where given, it reads once, few, many or a size class.

J	V	size	D	CDR3	DNA
TRBJ1-1	TRBV27	medium-sized	NA	CASSFPPLARTTEAFF	TGTGCCAGCAGTTTCCCCCCTCTGGCACGGACCACTGAAGCTTTCTTT
TRBJ2-5	TRBV23-1	medium-sized	NA	CASSQRTDRQETQYF	TGCGCCAGCAGTCAGAGAACGGACAGACAAGAGACCCAGTACTTC
TRBJ2-1	TRBV10-3	NA	TRBD2	CAISDGTSLGEQFF	TGTGCCATCAGTGATGGGACTAGTCTCGGTGAGCAGTTCTTC
TRBJ1-2	TRBV29-1	NA	TRBD1	CSVWDRARDYGYTF	TGCAGCGTTTGGGACAGGGCGCGAGATTATGGCTACACCTTC
TRBJ2-1	TRBV5-1	NA	NA	CASSWTTAPAGEQFF	TGCGCCAGCAGCTGGACGACAGCCCCAGCGGGTGAGCAGTTCTTC
TRBJ2-4	TRBV6-1	NA	TRBD1	CASIPTGAGENIQYF	TGTGCCAGCATTCCGACAGGGGCAGGGGAGAACATTCAGTACTTC
TRBJ2-1	TRBV7-8	NA	TRBD2	CASSLAKRGRYNEQFF	TGTGCCAGCAGCCTCGCGAAGCGGGGGAGATACAATGAGCAGTTCTTC
TRBJ2-7	TRBV7-2	NA	NA	CASSLFRGSDEQYF	TGTGCCAGCAGCTTATTTAGGGGTTCGGACGAGCAGTACTTC
TRBJ2-1	TRBV27	many	NA	CASRRGKRSYNEQFF	TGTGCCAGCAGGAGAGGGAAGAGATCCTACAATGAGCAGTTCTTC
TRBJ2-1	TRBV6-2/TRBV6-3	NA	TRBD1	CASSYDRVPSSWQFF	TGTGCCAGCAGTTACGACAGGGTTCCCAGTAGTTGGCAGTTCTTC
TRBJ1-5	TRBV6-6	few	NA	CASSYGQTSAPQHF	TGTGCCAGCAGTTACGGACAGACGTCAGCGCCCCAGCATTTT
TRBJ2-1	TRBV3-1	NA	TRBD1	CASSQGTGNEQFF	TGTGCCAGCAGCCAAGGGACAGGTAACGAGCAGTTCTTC
TRBJ2-1	TRBV6-1	few	NA	CASSQPGYPVTQFF	TGTGCCAGCAGTCAACCGGGGTACCCTGTGACCCAGTTCTTC
TRBJ2-1	TRBV6-1	NA	TRBD2	CASSGSGRAHNEQFF	TGTGCCAGCAGTGGGAGCGGGAGGGCCCACAATGAGCAGTTCTTC
TRBJ2-7	TRBV6-6	NA	TRBD1	CASSYSLTGVSYEQYF	TGTGCCAGCAGTTACTCCCTAACAGGGGTATCCTACGAGCAGTACTTC
TRBJ2-5	TRBV11-2	few	NA	CASSLRFGASRETQYF	TGTGCCAGCAGCTTAAGGTTTGGGGCTAGCCGAGAGACCCAGTACTTC
TRBJ1-1	TRBV14	NA	NA	CASSHPAMNTEAFF	TGTGCCAGCAGCCATCCAGCTATGAACACTGAAGCTTTCTTT
TRBJ2-1	TRBV6-1	many	NA	CASVSFLHSYNEQFF	TGTGCCAGCGTCAGTTTTTTACACTCCTACAATGAGCAGTTCTTC
TRBJ2-1	TRBV6-2/TRBV6-3	many	TRBD2	CASSYILAGEAYNEQFF	TGTGCCAGCAGTTACATACTAGCGGGAGAGGCCTACAATGAGCAGTTCTTC
TRBJ2-7	TRBV27	many	NA	CASSPWAGETGQYF	TGTGCCAGCAGCCCTTGGGCCGGGGAAACCGGGCAGTACTTC
TRBJ2-3	TRBV6-1	many	NA	CASSLSGTGLAGGGTQYF	TGTGCCAGCAGTTTATCCGGGACAGGGTTAGCGGGAGGCGGGACGCAGTATTTT
TRBJ2-7	TRBV12-3/TRBV12-4	NA	TRBD1	CASSGQGIGPVF	TGTGCCAGCAGTGGACAGGGGATTGGGCCTGTGTTC
TRBJ2-3	TRBV24-1	many	NA	CATSDFRAGDGTDTQYF	TGTGCCACCAGTGATTTTAGGGCAGGGGACGGCACAGATACGCAGTATTTT
TRBJ2-7	TRBV6-1	NA	NA	CASRGVDEQYF	TGTGCCAGCAGGGGTGTGGACGAGCAGTACTTC
TRBJ2-5	TRBV6-1	NA	TRBD2	CASGRPGGTQYF	TGTGCCAGCGGTAGGCCGGGGGGGACCCAGTACTTC
TRBJ2-1	TRBV7-6	many	NA	CASVLHGGESYNEQFF	TGTGCCAGCGTCCTCCACGGAGGGGAGTCCTACAATGAGCAGTTCTTC
TRBJ1-6	TRBV6-5	few	TRBD1	CASTRGSQNSPLHF	TGTGCCAGCACCAGGGGGAGTCAGAATTCACCCCTCCACTTT